Following are 6 T cell receptor beta chains from one sample sequenced in a study of regulatory T cells in long-lasting Graves disease. Specified time point: newly diagnosed GD, antithyroid drugs for less than 3 months. PBMC RNA served as the TCR library source. Sequencing libraries for TCR beta were prepared with iRepertoire HTBI primers and Arm-PCR of CDR3 regions. TCRdb re-called the multiplex PCR reads with MiXCR, one entry per CDR3 protein. The repertoire holds some 500,000 distinct CDR3 sequences, about 16% seen once, with around 25% in the top ten. These same records also appear under a second study, on T cells in Graves' hyperthyroidism and ophthalmopathy.

Sequenced material: peripheral blood mononuclear cells (PBMCs), taken at new diagnosis, from a patient treated with antithyroid drugs. The source of these receptors is a middle-aged woman with Graves disease.

This clonotype was observed a handful of times. The rearrangement links TRBV5-1 to TRBJ2-5; 8 positions agree with TRBD1. There are 14 residues in the CDR3. Germline V CDR1 and CDR2: SGHRS, YFSETQ. Losses at the gene ends were 3 bases for V and 3 bases for J; bases not matched to a gene: 4. DNA of the CDR3: TGCGCCAGCAGCTCCGGACAGGGCAAAGAGACCCAGTACTTC. This encodes CASSSGQGKETQYF.

The table lists this clonotype with a few counts. V gene TRBV20-1 combines with J gene TRBJ1-6; D is ambiguous. V was pared by 0 bases and J by 0 bases, with 9 bases between. The CDR3 length is 16 residues. The germline V gene encodes CDR1 DFQATT and CDR2 SNEGSKA (reference sequence). CDR3 protein: CSARDRRDSYNSPLHF. CDR3 nucleotides: TGCAGTGCTAGAGATAGGAGGGACTCCTATAATTCACCCCTCCACTTT.

This clonotype was picked up a small number of times. The rearrangement joins TRBV15 to TRBJ1-6; possible D gene TRBD1, 5 bases. The CDR3 consists of 14 residues. Per the germline V gene, CDR1 is LNHNV and CDR2 is YYDKDF (reference sequence). Trimming cost V 3 bases and J 5 bases, with 8 bases left between them. DNA of the CDR3: TGTGCCACCAGCAGGGGACTCGATAATTCACCCCTCCACTTT. Translated, it gives CATSRGLDNSPLHF.

This clonotype was counted ten times or more. The chain recombines TRBV12-3 or TRBV12-4 with TRBJ2-3, with no clear D. CDR3 size: 13 residues. Trimming stripped 3 bases from V and 3 bases from J, with 7 bases between. In nucleotides, the CDR3 is TGTGCCAGCAGTTTCCACTCTACAGATACGCAGTATTTT. Its protein is CASSFHSTDTQYF.

The sample holds a few counts of this clonotype. This sequence joins TRBV9 and TRBJ2-3; 11 bases map to TRBD1. V gave up 4 bases and J gave up 5 bases; unmatched junction bases: 3. The CDR3 runs to 14 residues. Germline lookup yields CDR1 SGDLS and CDR2 YYNGEE. For the CDR3, the DNA is TGTGCCAGCAGCCTTGGGACAGGGGGAGATACGCAGTATTTT. This codes for CASSLGTGGDTQYF.

This clonotype was counted ten times or more. Since a much larger clone is just one base distant, this may be a read error. The chain links TRBV2 to TRBJ1-1; D remains unclear. V lost 8 bases and J 1 base, leaving 5 bases between the germline ends. Per the germline V gene, CDR1 is SNHLY and CDR2 is FYNNEI. The CDR3 totals 11 residues. CDR3 loop: CASGQNTEAFF. Here the CDR3 DNA reads TGTGCCAGCGGCCAGAACACTGAAGCTTTCTTT.